The rows below give T cell receptor beta chains drawn from one sample of a study of sequential checkpoint blockade in melanoma. Profiling relied on immunoSEQ multiplex PCR, and the TCRdb table lists in-frame clones only, not all of them. Of tens of thousands of clones in the sample, 84% were seen once. Sequencing used CD8+ T cells sorted from blood (inferred from file names), obtained from a patient given nivolumab and ipilimumab in sequence. The receptors stem from a human donor with melanoma. Both conserved end residues are part of each CDR3. A D gene is named only where the DNA matches it firmly. Some rows have no size entry. The others give once, few or many, or a class for an expanded clone.

TRBV27,-,TRBJ2-7,TRBD2,CASSLKGLAGGLSYEQYF,TGTGCCAGCAGTCTAAAAGGACTAGCGGGAGGACTCTCCTACGAGCAGTACTTC
TRBV4-1,-,TRBJ1-6,-,CASSQAENNSPLHF,TGCGCCAGCAGCCAAGCAGAAAATAATTCACCCCTCCACTTT
TRBV6-5,-,TRBJ1-5,-,CASSYGASQPQHF,TGTGCCAGCAGTTACGGGGCGAGTCAGCCCCAGCATTTT
TRBV5-1,-,TRBJ2-7,TRBD1,CASSLGQGTQYEQYF,TGCGCCAGCAGCTTGGGACAGGGAACCCAGTACGAGCAGTACTTC
TRBV2,few,TRBJ2-5,-,CASSPLTGGGETQYF,TGTGCCAGCAGCCCCCTAACGGGGGGCGGAGAGACCCAGTACTTC
TRBV7-9,-,TRBJ2-7,TRBD2,CASSLSYGTSGYEQYF,TGTGCCAGCAGCCTATCTTACGGGACTAGCGGCTACGAGCAGTACTTC
TRBV6-5,few,TRBJ1-1,-,CASASLGQGGTEAFF,TGTGCCAGTGCATCTCTGGGCCAGGGAGGGACTGAAGCTTTCTTT
TRBV5-6,-,TRBJ2-7,-,CASSLSGPVYGQYF,TGTGCCAGCAGCTTGTCTGGGCCCGTATACGGGCAGTACTTC
TRBV28,-,TRBJ2-2,TRBD1,CASSPRTGVHGELFF,TGTGCCAGCAGTCCCCGGACAGGGGTTCACGGGGAGCTGTTTTTT
TRBV4-1,few,TRBJ2-7,-,CASSPTSFWYEQYF,TGCGCCAGCAGCCCAACTAGCTTTTGGTACGAGCAGTACTTC
TRBV11-3,-,TRBJ2-2,-,CASSYGDGELFF,TGTGCCAGCAGCTACGGGGACGGGGAGCTGTTTTTT
TRBV6-5,-,TRBJ2-5,TRBD1,CASSEGTAQETQYF,TGTGCCAGCAGTGAGGGGACAGCCCAAGAGACCCAGTACTTC
TRBV27,-,TRBJ2-6,TRBD2,CASSTGRLSGANVLTF,TGTGCCAGCAGTACCGGGAGGCTCTCTGGGGCCAACGTCCTGACTTTC